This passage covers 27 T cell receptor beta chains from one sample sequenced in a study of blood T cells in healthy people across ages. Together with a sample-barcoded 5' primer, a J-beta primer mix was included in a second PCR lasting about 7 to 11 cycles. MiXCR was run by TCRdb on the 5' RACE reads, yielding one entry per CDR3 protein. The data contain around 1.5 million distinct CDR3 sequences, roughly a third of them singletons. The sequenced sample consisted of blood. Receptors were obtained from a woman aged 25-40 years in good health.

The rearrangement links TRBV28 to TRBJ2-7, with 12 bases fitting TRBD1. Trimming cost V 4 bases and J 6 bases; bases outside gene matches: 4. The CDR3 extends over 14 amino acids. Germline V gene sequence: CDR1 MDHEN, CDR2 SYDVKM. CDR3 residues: CASSYGTGGGEQYF. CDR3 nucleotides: TGTGCCAGCAGTTACGGGACAGGGGGCGGCGAGCAGTACTTC.

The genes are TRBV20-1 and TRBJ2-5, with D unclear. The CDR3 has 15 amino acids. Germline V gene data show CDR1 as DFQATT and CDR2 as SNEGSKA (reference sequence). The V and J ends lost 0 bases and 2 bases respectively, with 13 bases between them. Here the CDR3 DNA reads TGCAGTGCTAGAGATCGACCAGGCTTACAAGAGACCCAGTACTTC. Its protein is CSARDRPGLQETQYF.

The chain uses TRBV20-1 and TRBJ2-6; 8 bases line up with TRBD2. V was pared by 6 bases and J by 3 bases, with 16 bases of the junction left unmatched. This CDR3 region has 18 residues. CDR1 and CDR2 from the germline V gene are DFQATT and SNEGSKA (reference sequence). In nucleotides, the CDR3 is TGCAGTGCCCCTCGCCGGGGGGGGTCTTTTGGTGGGGCCAACGTCCTGACTTTC. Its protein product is CSAPRRGGSFGGANVLTF.

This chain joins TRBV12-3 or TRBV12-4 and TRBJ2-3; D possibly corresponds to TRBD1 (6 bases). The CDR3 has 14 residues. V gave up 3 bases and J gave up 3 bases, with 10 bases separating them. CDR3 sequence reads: CASSFQGFTDTQYF. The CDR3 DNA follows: TGTGCCAGCAGTTTCCAGGGGTTTACAGATACGCAGTATTTT.

The CDR3 protein is CASSDKRGGPPQYF. CDR3 in DNA: TGTGCCAGCAGCGACAAGCGGGGGGGCCCCCCCCAGTACTTC. The chain combines TRBV5-6 with TRBJ2-5; TRBD2 matches 10 bases. The CDR3 has 14 residues. J was trimmed by 9 bases and V by 4 bases; bases with no gene match: 9. Germline CDR1 SGHDT, CDR2 YYEEEE.

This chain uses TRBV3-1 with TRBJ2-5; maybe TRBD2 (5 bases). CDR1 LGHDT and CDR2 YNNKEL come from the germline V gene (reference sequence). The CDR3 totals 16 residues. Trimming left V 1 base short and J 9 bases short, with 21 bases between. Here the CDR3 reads CASSQVGDPRDGPQYF. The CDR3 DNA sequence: TGTGCCAGCAGCCAAGTCGGAGACCCGAGGGATGGGCCCCAGTACTTC.

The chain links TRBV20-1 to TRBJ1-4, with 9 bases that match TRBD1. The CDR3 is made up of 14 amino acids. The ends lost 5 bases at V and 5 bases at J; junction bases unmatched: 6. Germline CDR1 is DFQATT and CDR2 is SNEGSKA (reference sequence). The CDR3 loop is CSAPQTGGNEKLFF. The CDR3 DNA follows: TGCAGTGCTCCCCAAACAGGGGGCAATGAAAAACTGTTTTTT.

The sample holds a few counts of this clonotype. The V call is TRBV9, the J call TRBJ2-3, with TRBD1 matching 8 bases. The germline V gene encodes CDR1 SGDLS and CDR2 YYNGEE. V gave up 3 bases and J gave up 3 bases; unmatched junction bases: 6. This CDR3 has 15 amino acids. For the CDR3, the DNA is TGTGCCAGCAGCGACAACAGGGGGAGTACAGATACGCAGTATTTT. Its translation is CASSDNRGSTDTQYF.

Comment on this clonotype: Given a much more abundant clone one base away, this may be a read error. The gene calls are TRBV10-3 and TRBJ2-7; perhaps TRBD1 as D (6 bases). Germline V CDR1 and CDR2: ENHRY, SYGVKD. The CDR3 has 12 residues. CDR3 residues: CAVQTGSYGQYF. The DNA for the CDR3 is TGTGCCGTCCAGACAGGTTCCTACGGGCAGTACTTC.

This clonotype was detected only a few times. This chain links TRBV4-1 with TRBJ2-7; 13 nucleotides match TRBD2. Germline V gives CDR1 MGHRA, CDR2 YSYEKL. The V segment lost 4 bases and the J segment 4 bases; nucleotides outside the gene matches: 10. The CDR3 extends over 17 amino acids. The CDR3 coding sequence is TGCGCCAGCAGCCCTCCCAGGACTAGCGGGAGTGGGTACGAGCAGTACTTC. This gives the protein CASSPPRTSGSGYEQYF.

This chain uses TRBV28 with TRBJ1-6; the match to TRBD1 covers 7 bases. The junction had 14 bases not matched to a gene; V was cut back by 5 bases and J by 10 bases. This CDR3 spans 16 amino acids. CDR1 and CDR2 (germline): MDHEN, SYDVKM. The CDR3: CASSLEVRPGGSPLHF. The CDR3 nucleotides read TGTGCCAGCAGTCTGGAGGTCCGGCCAGGGGGGTCACCCCTCCACTTT.

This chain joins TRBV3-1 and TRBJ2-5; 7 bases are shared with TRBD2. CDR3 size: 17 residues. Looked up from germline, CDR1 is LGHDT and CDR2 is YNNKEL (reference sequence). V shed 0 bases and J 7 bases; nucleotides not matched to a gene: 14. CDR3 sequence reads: CASSQDRGRGAPGTQYF. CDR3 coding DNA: TGTGCCAGCAGCCAAGATCGGGGGAGGGGCGCTCCCGGGACCCAGTACTTC.

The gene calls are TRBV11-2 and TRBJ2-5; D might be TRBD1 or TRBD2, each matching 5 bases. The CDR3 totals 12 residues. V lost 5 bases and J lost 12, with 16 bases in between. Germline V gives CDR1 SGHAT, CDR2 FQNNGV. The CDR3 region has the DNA TGTGCCAGCAGCCTACCGGGACCTAACAAGTACTTC. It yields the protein CASSLPGPNKYF.

CDR3 amino acids: CASSRLPHEQYF. The DNA for the CDR3 is TGTGCCAGCAGCCGGTTGCCCCACGAGCAGTACTTC. The chain carries TRBV3-1 and TRBJ2-7; no reliable D call. Germline loops: CDR1 LGHDT, CDR2 YNNKEL (reference sequence). V was trimmed by 4 bases and J by 5 bases, leaving 9 bases between them. The CDR3 is 12 amino acids.

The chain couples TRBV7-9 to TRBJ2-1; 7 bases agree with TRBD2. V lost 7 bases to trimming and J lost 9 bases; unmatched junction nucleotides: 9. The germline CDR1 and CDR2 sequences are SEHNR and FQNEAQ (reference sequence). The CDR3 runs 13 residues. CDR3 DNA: TGTGCCAGCAATGTTGGGGAGGGCAGTGAGCAGTTCTTC. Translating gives CASNVGEGSEQFF.

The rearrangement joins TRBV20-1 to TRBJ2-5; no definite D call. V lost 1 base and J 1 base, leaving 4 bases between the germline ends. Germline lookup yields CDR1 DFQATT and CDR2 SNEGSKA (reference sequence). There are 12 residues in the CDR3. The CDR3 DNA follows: TGCAGTGCTAGAGTCATCCAAGAGACCCAGTACTTC. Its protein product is CSARVIQETQYF.

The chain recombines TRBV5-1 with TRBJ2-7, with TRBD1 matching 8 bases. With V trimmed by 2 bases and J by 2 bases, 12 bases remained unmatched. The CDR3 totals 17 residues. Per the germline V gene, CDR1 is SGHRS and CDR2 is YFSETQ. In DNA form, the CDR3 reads TGCGCCAGCAGCTTTTCCCCGCTCGGGACAGGCACCTACGAGCAGTACTTC. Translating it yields CASSFSPLGTGTYEQYF.

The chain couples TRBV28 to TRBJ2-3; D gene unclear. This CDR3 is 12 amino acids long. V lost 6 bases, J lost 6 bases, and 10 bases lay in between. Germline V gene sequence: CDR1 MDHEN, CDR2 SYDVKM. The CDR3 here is CASRAVSDTQYF. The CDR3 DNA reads TGTGCCAGCAGGGCAGTTTCGGATACGCAGTATTTT. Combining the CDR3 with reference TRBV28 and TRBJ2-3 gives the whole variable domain DVKVTQSSRYLVKRTGEKVFLECVQDMDHENMFWYRQDPGLGLRLIYFSYDVKMKEKGDIPEGYSVSREKKERFSLILESASTNQTSMYLCASRAVSDTQYFGPGTRLTVL.

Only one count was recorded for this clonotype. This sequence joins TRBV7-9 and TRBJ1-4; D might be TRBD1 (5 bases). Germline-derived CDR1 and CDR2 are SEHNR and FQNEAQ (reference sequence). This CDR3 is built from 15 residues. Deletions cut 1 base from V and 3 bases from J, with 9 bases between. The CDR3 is CASSLGGIANEKLFF. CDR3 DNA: TGTGCCAGCAGCTTAGGGGGGATTGCTAATGAAAAACTGTTTTTT.

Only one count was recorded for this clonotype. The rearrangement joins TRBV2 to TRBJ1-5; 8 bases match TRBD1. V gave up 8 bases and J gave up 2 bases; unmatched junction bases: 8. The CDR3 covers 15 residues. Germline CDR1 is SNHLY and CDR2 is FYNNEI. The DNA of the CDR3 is TGTGCCAGCGGGAAGGACAGGGTGGGCAATCAGCCCCAGCATTTT. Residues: CASGKDRVGNQPQHF.

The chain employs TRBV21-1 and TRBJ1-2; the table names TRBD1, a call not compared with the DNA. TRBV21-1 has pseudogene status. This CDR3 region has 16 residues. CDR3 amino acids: CASSPRGQGREYGYTF. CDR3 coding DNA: TGTGCCAGCAGCCCAAGGGGGCAGGGCCGGGAATATGGCTACACCTTC.

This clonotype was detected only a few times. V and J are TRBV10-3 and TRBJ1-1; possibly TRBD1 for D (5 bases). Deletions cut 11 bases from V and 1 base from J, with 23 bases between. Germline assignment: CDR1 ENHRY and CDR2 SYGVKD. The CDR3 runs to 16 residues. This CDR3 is CAVMPSGGFSNTEAFF. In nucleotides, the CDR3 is TGTGCCGTAATGCCGAGCGGGGGGTTTTCGAACACTGAAGCTTTCTTT.

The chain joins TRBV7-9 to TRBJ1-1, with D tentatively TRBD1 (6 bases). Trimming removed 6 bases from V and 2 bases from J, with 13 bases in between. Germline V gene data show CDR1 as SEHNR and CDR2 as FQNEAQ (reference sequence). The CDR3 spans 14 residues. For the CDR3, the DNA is TGTGCCAGCAGTCTAGGGGGGGATAACACTGAAGCTTTCTTT. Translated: CASSLGGDNTEAFF.

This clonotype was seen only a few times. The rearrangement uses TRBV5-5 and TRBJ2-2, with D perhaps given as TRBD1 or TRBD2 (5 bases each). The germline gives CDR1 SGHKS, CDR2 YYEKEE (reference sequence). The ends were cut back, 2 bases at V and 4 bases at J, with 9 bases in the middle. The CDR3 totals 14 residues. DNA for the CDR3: TGTGCCAGCAGCTTTTGGGACCTCACCGGGGAGCTGTTTTTT. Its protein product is CASSFWDLTGELFF.

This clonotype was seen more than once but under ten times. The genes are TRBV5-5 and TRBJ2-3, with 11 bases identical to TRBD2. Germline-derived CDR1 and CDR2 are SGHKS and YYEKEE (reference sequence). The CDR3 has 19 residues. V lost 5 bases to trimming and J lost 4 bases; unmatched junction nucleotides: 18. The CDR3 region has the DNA TGTGCCAGCAGTTTACTAGCGGGGGACATCGGAGGTGACGCAGATACGCAGTATTTT. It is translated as CASSLLAGDIGGDADTQYF.

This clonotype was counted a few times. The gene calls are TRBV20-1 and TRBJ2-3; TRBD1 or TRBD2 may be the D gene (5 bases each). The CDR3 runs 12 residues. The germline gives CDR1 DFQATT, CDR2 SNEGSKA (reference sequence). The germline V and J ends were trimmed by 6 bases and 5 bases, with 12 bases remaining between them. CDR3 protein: CSATGLEDTQYF. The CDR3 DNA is TGCAGTGCCACAGGACTCGAAGATACGCAGTATTTT.

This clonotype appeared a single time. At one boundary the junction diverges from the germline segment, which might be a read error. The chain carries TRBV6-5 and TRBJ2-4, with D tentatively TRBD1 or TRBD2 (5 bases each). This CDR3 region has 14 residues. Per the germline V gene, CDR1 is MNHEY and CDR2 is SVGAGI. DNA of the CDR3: TGTGCCAGCAGTTACTCGGGGGACCGGTACATTCAGTGCTTC. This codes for CASSYSGDRYIQCF.